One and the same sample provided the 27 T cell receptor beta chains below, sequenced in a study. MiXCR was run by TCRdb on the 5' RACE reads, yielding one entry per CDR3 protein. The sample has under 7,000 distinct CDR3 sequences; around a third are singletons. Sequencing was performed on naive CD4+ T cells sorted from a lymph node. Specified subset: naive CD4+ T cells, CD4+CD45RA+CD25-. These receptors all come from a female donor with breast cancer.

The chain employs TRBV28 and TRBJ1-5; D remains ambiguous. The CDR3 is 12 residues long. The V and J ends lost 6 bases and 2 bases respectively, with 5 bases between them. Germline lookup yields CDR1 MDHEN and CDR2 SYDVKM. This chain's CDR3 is CASREGNQPQHF. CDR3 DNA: TGTGCCAGCAGAGAGGGCAATCAGCCCCAGCATTTT.

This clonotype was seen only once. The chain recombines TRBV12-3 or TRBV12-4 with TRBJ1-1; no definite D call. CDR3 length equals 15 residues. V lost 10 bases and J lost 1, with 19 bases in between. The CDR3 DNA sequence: TGTGCCATTTCAGAAGTTCGTTTAAGGAACACTGAAGCTTTCTTT. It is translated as CAISEVRLRNTEAFF.

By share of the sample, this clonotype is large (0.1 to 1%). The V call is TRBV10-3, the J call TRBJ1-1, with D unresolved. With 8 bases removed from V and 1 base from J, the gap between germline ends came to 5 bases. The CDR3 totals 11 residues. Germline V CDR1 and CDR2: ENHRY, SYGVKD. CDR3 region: CAIGENTEAFF. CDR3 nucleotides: TGTGCCATCGGAGAGAACACTGAAGCTTTCTTT.

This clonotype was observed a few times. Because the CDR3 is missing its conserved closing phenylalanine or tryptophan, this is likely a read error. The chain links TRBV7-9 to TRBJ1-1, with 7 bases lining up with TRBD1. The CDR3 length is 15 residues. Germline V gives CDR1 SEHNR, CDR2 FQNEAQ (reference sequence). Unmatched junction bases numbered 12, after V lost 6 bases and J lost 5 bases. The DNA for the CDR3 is TGTGCCAGCAGACATCGACAGGGAGGAAAAACTGAAGCTTTCCTT. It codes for CASRHRQGGKTEAFL.

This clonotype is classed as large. The DNA for the CDR3 is TGTGCCAGCAGTCCCGGGACAGGGGGCCAAGAGACCCAGTACTTC. It codes for CASSPGTGGQETQYF. The rearrangement uses TRBV6-4 and TRBJ2-5, with 11 bases matching TRBD1. V was pared by 5 bases and J by 1 base, with 3 bases of the junction left unmatched. The CDR3 contains 15 residues. CDR1 and CDR2 from the germline V gene are MRHNA and SNTAGT.

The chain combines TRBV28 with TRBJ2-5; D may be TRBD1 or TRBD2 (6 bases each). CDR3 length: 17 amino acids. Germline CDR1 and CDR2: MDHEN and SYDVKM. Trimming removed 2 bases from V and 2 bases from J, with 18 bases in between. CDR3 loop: CASSLQPEGRGQETQYF. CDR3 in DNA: TGTGCCAGCAGTTTACAACCGGAGGGCAGGGGTCAAGAGACCCAGTACTTC.

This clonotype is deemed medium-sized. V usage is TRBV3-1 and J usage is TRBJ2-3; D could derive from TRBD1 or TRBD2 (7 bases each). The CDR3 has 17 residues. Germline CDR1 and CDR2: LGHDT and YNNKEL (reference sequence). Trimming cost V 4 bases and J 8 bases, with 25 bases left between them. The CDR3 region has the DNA TGTGCCAGCAGCCCCCGGAGGCAGGGGGGGGGGCACAGTACGCAGTATTTT. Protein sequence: CASSPRRQGGGHSTQYF.

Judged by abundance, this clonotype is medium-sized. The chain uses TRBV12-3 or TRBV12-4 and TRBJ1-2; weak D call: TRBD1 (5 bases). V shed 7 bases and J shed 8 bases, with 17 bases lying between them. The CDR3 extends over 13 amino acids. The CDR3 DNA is TGTGCCAGCACCCTGGGGGGGATTGAGGGCTACACCTTC. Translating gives CASTLGGIEGYTF.

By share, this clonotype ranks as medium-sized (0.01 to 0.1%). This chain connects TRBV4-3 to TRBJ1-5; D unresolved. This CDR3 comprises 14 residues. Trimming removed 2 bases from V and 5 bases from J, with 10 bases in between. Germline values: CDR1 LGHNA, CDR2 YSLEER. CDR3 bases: TGCGCCAGCAGCCAAACGAACGCCTATCAGCCCCAGCATTTT. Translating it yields CASSQTNAYQPQHF.

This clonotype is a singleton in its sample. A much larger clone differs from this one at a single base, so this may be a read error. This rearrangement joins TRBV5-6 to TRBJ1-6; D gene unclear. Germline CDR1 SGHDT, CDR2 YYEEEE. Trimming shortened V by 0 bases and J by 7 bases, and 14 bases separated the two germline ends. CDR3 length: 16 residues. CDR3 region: CASSLGEAGPNSPLHF. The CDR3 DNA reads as TGTGCCAGCAGCTTGGGTGAGGCAGGTCCGAATTCACCCCTCCACTTT.

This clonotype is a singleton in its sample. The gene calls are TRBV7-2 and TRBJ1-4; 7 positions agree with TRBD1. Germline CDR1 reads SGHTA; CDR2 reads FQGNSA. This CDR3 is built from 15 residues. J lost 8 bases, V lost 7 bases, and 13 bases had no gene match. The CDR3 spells CASTPEGGSGEKLFF. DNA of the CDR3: TGTGCCAGCACCCCCGAAGGGGGCTCAGGGGAAAAACTGTTTTTT.

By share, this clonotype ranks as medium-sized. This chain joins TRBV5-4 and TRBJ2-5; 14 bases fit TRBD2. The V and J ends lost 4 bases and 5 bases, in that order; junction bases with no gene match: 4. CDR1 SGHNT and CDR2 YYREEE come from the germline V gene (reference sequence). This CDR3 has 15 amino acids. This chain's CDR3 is CASSRLAGGPETQYF. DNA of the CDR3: TGTGCCAGCAGCCGACTAGCGGGGGGGCCGGAGACCCAGTACTTC.

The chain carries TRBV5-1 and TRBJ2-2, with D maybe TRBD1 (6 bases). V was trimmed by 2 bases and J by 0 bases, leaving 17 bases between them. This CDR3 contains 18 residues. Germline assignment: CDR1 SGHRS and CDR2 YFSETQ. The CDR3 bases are TGCGCCAGCAGCTTAACTCCCCCGGACAGTTCGAACACCGGGGAGCTGTTTTTT. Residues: CASSLTPPDSSNTGELFF.

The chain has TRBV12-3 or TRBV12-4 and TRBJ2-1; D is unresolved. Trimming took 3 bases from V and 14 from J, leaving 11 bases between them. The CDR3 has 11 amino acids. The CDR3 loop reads CASSLSQLEFF. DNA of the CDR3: TGTGCCAGCAGTTTGTCCCAGCTGGAGTTCTTC.

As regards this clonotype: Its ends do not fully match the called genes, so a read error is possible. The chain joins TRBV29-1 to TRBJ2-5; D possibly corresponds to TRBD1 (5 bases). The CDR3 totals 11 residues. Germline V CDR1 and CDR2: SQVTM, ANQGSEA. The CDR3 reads CSVEGQESQYF. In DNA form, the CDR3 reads TGCAGCGTTGAGGGGCAAGAGTCCCAGTACTTC.

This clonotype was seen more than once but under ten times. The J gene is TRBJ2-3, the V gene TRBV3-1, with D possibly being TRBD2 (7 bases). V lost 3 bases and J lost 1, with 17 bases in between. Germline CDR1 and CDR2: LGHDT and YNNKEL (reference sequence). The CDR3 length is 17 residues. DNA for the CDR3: TGTGCCAGCAGCCAGGGAGGGACGCACAGGGGCACAGATACGCAGTATTTT. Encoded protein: CASSQGGTHRGTDTQYF.

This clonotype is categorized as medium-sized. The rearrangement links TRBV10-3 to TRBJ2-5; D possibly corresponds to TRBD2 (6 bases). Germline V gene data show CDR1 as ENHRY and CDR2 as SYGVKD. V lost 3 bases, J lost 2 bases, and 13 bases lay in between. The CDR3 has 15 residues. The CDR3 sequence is CAISDQGGDQETQYF. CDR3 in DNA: TGTGCCATCAGTGATCAGGGCGGGGATCAAGAGACCCAGTACTTC.

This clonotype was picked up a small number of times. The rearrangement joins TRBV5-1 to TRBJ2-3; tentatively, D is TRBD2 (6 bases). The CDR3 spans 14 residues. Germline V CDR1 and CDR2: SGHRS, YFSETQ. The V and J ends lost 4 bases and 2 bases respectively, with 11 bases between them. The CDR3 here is CASSVGGTTDTQYF. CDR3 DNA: TGCGCCAGCAGCGTCGGAGGGACCACAGATACGCAGTATTTT. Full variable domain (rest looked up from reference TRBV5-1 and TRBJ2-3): KAGVTQTPRYLIKTRGQQVTLSCSPISGHRSVSWYQQTPGQGLQFLFEYFSETQRNKGNFPGRFSGRQFSNSRSEMNVSTLELGDSALYLCASSVGGTTDTQYFGPGTRLTVL.

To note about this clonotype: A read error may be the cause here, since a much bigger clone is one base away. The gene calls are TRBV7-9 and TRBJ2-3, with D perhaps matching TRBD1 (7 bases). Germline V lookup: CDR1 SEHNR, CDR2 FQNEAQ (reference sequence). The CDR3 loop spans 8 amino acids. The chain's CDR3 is CASSPGGF. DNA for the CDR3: TGTGCCAGCAGCCCAGGGGGGTTT.

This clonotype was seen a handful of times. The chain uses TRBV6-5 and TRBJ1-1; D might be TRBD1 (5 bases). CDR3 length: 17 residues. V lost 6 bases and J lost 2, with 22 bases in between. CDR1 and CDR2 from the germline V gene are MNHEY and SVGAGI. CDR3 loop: CASRTRKKGRKNTEAFF. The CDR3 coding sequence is TGTGCCAGCAGAACACGGAAGAAGGGGAGAAAAAACACTGAAGCTTTCTTT.

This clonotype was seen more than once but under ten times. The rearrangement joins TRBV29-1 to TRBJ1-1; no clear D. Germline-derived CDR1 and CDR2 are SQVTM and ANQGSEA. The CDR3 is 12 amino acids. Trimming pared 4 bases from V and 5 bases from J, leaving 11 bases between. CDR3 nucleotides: TGCAGCGTTGGCGGCCTTAGGACTGAAGCTTTCTTT. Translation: CSVGGLRTEAFF.

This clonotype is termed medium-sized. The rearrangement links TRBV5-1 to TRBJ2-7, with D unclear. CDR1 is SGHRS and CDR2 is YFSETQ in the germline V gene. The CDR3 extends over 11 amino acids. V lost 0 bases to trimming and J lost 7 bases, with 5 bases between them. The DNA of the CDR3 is TGCGCCAGCAGCTTGGATGGAGAGCAGTACTTC. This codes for CASSLDGEQYF.

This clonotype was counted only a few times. The CDR3 here is CASSHQSGTSVYEQYF. The CDR3, as DNA: TGTGCCAGCAGCCATCAATCCGGGACTAGCGTTTACGAGCAGTACTTC. The J gene is TRBJ2-7, the V gene TRBV7-8; 10 bases are shared with TRBD2. After removal of 5 bases from V and 4 bases from J, the junction contained 11 bases not matched to a gene. Germline CDR1 SGHVS, CDR2 FQNEAQ. The CDR3 sequence is 16 residues long.

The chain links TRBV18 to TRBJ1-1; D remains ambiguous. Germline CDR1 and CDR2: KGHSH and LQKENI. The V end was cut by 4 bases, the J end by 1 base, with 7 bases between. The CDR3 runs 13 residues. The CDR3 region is CASSQNKNTEAFF. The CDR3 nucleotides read TGTGCCAGCTCACAAAACAAGAACACTGAAGCTTTCTTT.

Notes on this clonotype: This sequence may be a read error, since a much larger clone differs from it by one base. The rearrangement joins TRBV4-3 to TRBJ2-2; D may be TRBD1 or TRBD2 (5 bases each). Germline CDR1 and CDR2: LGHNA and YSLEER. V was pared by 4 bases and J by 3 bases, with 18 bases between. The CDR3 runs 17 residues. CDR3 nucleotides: TGCGCCAGCAGCCCATTTCGTGGGGGAGCGGACACCGGGGAGCTGTTTTTT. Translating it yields CASSPFRGGADTGELFF.

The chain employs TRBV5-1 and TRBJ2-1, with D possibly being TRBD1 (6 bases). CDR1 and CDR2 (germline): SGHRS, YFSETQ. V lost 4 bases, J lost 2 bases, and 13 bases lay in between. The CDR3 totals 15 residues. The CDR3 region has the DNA TGCGCCAGCAGCCGTGACAGGCCCACCTACAATGAGCAGTTCTTC. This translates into CASSRDRPTYNEQFF.

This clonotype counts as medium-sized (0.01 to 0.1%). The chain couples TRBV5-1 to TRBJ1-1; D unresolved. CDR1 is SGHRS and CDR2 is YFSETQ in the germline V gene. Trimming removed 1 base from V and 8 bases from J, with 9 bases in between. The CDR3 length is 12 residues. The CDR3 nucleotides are TGCGCCAGCAGCTTGAATTGGGAGGAAGCTTTCTTT. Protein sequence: CASSLNWEEAFF.